The following is a T cell receptor beta chain sequence with its context. Its antigen is as yet unknown. This record belongs to a study of cytomegalovirus exposure and HLA in healthy donors. The study, taken as a whole, reports: Owing to their indistinguishability, certain V segments, notably TRBV6-2 and TRBV6-3, were excluded. Some public TCRs appeared in many individuals, while most sequences were rare. A prior analysis recorded that most TCR beta V segments were productive about 87% or about 30% of the time.

The CDR3 is 15 amino acids. The germline gives CDR1 SNHLY, CDR2 FYNNEI. V shed 6 bases and J 2 bases; nucleotides not matched to a gene: 9. PCR primers comprised 60 Vbeta and 13 Jbeta primers. In the authors' workflow: Unique TCR beta chains numbered roughly 83 million in a later analysis, with approximately 10 million shared. Sequencing used immunoSEQ multiplex PCR; TCRdb keeps in-frame clones, though not all of them. The V and J calls and clone size come from that table; D and trimming were worked out from the DNA. The sample has approximately 150,000 clones, around three quarters seen once. The sequence derives from a middle-aged man in good health and CMV-seronegative. This sequence joins TRBV2 and TRBJ1-1; 7 bases align to TRBD1. Sequenced material: PBMCs. The CDR3 loop is CASRGDRVKNTEAFF. In DNA, the CDR3 is TGTGCCAGCAGGGGTGACAGGGTTAAAAACACTGAAGCTTTCTTT.